What follows is one TCR beta chain and its context. Its antigen is not identified. Built from TCR beta cDNA, the libraries had unique molecular identifiers in them. Input of about 0.9 to 10 million T cells yielded 500,000 to 650,000 cDNA molecules. TCRdb passed the PCR reads through MiXCR, listing each CDR3 protein once. Of 600,000 to 700,000 distinct CDR3 sequences in the sample, 55% to 70% were seen once. The data were taken from a study of post-analysis software for immune sequencing data. The study, taken as a whole, reports: Samples prepared in the same batch strongly co-clustered by F measure.

This clonotype originated in a girl aged 2-10 years with multiple sclerosis. Input material: blood.

As DNA, the CDR3 is TGCGCCAGCAGCCAAGGGACCCTGGGCATGAACACTGAAGCTTTCTTT. Translation gives CASSQGTLGMNTEAFF. J is TRBJ1-1 and V is TRBV4-3; D gene unclear. V was pared by 1 base and J by 0 bases, with 12 bases between. Germline V gene data show CDR1 as LGHNA and CDR2 as YSLEER. CDR3 length equals 16 residues.